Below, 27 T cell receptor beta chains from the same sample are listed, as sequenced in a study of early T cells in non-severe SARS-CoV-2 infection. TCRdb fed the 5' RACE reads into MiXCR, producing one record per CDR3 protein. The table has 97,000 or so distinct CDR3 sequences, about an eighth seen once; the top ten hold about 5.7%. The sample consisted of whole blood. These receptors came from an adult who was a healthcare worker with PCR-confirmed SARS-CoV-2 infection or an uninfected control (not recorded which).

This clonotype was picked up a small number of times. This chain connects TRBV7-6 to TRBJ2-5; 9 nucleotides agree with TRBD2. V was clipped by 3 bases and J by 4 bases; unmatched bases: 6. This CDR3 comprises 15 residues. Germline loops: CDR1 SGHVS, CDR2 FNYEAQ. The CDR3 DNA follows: TGTGCCAGCAGCTTCCAGGGGACTAGCCGAGAGACCCAGTACTTC. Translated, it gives CASSFQGTSRETQYF.

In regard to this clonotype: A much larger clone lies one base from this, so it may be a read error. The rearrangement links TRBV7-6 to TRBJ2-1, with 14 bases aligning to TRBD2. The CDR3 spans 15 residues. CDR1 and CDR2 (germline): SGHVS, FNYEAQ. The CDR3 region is CASSSRTSGGNGQFF. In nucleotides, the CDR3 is TGTGCCAGCAGCTCCCGGACTAGCGGGGGGAATGGGCAGTTCTTC.

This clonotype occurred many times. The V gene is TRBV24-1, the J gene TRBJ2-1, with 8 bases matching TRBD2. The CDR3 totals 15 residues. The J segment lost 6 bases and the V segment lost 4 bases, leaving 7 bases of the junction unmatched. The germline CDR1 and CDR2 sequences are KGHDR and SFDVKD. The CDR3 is CATSDPMSGSNEQFF. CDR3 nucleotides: TGTGCCACCAGTGACCCGATGAGCGGGAGCAATGAGCAGTTCTTC.

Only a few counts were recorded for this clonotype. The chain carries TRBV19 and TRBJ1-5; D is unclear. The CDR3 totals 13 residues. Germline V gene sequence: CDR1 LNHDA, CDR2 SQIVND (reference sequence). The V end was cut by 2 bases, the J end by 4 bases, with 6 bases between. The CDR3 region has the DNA TGTGCCAGTAGTATAAATGTAAATCAGCCCCAGCATTTT. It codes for CASSINVNQPQHF.

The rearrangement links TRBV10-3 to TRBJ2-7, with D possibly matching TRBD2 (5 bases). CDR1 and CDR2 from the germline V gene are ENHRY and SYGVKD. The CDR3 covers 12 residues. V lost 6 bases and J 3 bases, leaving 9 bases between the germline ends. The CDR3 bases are TGTGCCATCAGGGACGGGGACTACGAGCAGTACTTC. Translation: CAIRDGDYEQYF.

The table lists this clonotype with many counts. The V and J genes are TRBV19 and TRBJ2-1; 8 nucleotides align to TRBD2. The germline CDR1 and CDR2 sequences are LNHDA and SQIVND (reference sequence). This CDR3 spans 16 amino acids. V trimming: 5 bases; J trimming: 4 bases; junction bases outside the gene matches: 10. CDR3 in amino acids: CASSSLPSGFYNEQFF. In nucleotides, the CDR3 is TGTGCCAGTAGTTCTCTGCCTAGCGGGTTTTACAATGAGCAGTTCTTC. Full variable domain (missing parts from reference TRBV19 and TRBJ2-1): DGGITQSPKYLFRKEGQNVTLSCEQNLNHDAMYWYRQDPGQGLRLIYYSQIVNDFQKGDIAEGYSVSREKKESFPLTVTSAQKNPTAFYLCASSSLPSGFYNEQFFGPGTRLTVL.

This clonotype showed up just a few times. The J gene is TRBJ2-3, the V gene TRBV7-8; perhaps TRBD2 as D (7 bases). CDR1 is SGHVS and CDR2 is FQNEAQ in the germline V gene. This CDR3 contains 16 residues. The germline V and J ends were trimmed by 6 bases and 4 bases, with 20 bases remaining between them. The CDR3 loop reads CASRSRGRETSDTQYF. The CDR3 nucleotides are TGTGCCAGCAGATCCCGGGGGCGGGAGACCTCAGATACGCAGTATTTT.

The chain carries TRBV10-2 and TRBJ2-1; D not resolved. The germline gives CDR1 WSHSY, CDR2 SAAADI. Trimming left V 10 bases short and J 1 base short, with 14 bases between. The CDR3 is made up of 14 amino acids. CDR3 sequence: CATRLSPSYNEQFF. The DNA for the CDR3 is TGCGCCACAAGGCTGAGCCCATCCTACAATGAGCAGTTCTTC.

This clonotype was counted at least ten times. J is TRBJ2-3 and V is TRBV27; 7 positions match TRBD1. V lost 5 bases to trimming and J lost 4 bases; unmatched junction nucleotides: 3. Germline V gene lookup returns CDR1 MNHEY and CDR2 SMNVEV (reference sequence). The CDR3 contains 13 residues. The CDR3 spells CASSLQGADTQYF. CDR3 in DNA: TGTGCCAGCAGTCTCCAGGGGGCAGATACGCAGTATTTT.

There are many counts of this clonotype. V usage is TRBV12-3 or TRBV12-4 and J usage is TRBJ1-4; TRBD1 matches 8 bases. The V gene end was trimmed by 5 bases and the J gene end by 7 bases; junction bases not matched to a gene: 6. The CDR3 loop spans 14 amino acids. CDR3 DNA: TGTGCCAGCAGTCCGGACAGGGTCGGTGAAAAACTGTTTTTT. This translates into CASSPDRVGEKLFF.

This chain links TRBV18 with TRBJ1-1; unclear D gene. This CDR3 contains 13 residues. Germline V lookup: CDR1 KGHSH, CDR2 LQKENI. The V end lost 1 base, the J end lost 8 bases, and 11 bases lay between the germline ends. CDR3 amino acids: CASSPRTGGEAFF. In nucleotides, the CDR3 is TGTGCCAGCTCACCACGGACCGGTGGGGAAGCTTTCTTT.

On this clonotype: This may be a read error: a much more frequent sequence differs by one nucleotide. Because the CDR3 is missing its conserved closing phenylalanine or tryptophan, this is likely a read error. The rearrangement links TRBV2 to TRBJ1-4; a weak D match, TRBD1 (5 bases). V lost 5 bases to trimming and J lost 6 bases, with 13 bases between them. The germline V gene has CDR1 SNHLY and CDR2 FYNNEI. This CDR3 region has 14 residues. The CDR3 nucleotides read TGTGCCAGCAGTAACGGGGCCCTGCATGAAAAACTGTTTTTA. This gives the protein CASSNGALHEKLFL.

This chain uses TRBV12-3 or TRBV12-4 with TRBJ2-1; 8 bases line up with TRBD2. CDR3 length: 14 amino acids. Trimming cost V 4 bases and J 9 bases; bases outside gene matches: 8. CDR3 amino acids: CASSSGTRESEQFF. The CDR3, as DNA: TGTGCCAGCAGTTCGGGGACTAGGGAAAGTGAGCAGTTCTTC.

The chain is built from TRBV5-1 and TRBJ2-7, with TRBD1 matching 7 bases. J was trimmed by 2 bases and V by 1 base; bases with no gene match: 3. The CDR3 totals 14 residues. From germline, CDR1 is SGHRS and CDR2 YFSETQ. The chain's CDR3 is CASSLYGTAYEQYF. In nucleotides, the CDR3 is TGCGCCAGCAGCTTGTACGGGACAGCCTACGAGCAGTACTTC.

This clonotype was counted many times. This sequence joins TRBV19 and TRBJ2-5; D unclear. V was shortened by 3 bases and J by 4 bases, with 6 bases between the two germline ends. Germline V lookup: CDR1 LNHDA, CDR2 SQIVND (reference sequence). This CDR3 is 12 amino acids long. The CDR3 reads CASSIGGETQYF. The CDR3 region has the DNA TGTGCCAGTAGTATTGGCGGAGAGACCCAGTACTTC.

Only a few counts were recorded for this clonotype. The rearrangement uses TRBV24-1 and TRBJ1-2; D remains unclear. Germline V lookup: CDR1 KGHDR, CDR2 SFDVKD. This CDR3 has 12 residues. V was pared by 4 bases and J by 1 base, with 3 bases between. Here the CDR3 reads CATSDHNYGYTF. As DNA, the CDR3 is TGTGCCACCAGTGACCATAACTATGGCTACACCTTC.

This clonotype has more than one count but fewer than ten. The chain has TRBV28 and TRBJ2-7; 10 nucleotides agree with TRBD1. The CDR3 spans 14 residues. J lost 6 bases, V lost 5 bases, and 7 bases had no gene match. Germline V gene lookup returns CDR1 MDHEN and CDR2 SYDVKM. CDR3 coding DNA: TGTGCCAGCAGTGACTCCGGGACAGGGGTCGAGCAGTACTTC. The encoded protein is CASSDSGTGVEQYF.

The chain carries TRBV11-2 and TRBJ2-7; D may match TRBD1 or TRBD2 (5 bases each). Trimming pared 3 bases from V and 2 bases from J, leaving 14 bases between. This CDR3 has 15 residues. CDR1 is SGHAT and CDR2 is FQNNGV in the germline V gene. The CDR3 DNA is TGTGCCAGCAGCTTGGGACCCAGGCGAGCCTACGAGCAGTACTTC. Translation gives CASSLGPRRAYEQYF.

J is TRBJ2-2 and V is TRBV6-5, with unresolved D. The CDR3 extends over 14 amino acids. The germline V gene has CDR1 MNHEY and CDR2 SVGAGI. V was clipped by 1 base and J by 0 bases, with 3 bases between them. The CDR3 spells CASSYFSNTGELFF. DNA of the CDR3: TGTGCCAGCAGTTACTTTTCGAACACCGGGGAGCTGTTTTTT.

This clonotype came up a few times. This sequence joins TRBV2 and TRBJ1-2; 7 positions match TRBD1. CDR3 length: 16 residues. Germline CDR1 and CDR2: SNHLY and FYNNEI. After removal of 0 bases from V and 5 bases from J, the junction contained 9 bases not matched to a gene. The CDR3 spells CASSEALQGGGYGYTF. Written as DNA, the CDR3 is TGTGCCAGCAGTGAAGCGCTTCAGGGGGGAGGATATGGCTACACCTTC.

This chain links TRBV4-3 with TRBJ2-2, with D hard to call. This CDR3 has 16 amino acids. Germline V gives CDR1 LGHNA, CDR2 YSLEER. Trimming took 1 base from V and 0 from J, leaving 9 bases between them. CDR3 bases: TGCGCCAGCAGCCAAGCTAGGAGTTCGAACACCGGGGAGCTGTTTTTT. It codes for CASSQARSSNTGELFF.

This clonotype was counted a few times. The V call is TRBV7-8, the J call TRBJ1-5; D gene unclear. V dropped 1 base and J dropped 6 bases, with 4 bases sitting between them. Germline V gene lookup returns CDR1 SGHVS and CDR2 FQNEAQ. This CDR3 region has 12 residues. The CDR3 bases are TGTGCCAGCAGCTTAGTGGCTCAGCCCCAGCATTTT. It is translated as CASSLVAQPQHF.

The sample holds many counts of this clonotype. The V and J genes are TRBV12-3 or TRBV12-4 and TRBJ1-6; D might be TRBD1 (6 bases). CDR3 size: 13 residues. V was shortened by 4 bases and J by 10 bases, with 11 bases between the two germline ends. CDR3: CASSYEGVSPLHF. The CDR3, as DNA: TGTGCCAGCAGTTATGAGGGGGTCTCACCCCTCCACTTT.

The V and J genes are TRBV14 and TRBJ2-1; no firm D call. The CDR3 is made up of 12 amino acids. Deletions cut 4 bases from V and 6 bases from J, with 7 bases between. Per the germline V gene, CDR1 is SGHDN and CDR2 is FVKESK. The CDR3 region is CASSPTVNEQFF. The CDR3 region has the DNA TGTGCCAGCAGCCCTACCGTCAATGAGCAGTTCTTC.

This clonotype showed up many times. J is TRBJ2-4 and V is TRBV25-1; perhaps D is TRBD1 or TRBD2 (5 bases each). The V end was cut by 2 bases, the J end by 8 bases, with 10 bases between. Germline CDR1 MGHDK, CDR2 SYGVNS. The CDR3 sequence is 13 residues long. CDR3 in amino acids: CASSEGGRDIQYF. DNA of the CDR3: TGTGCCAGCAGTGAAGGGGGAAGGGACATTCAGTACTTC.

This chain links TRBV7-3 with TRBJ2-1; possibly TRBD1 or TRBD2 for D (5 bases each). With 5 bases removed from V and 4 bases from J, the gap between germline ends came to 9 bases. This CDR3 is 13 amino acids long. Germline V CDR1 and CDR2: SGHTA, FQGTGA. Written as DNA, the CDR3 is TGTGCCAGCAGCGGGGACGGATACAATGAGCAGTTCTTC. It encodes CASSGDGYNEQFF.

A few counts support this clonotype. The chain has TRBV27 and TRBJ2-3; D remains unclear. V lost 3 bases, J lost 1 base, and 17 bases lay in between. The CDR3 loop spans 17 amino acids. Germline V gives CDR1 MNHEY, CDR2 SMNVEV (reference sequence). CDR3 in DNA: TGTGCCAGCAGTTTGTTGCCGTCGGAGCTTGGCACAGATACGCAGTATTTT. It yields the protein CASSLLPSELGTDTQYF.